Each of the 18 T cell receptor beta chains below was sequenced from the same sample in a study of blood T cell repertoires in COVID-19. This table comes from immunoSEQ multiplex PCR, and its TCRdb copy is limited to in-frame clones, with some not included. The table lists 200,000 to 250,000 clones, approximately 90% of them singletons. The sample comprised PBMCs or T cells enriched from blood (not recorded which). The source is a woman aged 18-29 years who had recovered from COVID-19.

This clone was seen just once. This chain uses TRBV14 with TRBJ1-2; D is perhaps TRBD1 (5 bases). CDR1 is SGHDN, CDR2 FVKESK, per germline. V was cut by 0 bases and J by 8 bases, with 13 bases left in between. This CDR3 region has 14 residues. The CDR3 here is CASSQEWGGEGYTF. The CDR3 DNA follows: TGTGCCAGCAGCCAAGAATGGGGGGGTGAAGGCTACACCTTC.

This chain links TRBV4-1 with TRBJ2-1; 8 positions match TRBD2. Germline V gene lookup returns CDR1 MGHRA and CDR2 YSYEKL. CDR3 length: 19 amino acids. Trimming cost V 0 bases and J 5 bases; bases outside gene matches: 15. The CDR3 loop reads CASSQDFGSERGFHNEQFF. CDR3 nucleotides: TGCGCCAGCAGCCAAGATTTCGGGTCGGAGCGGGGGTTCCACAATGAGCAGTTCTTC.

The V gene is TRBV12-3 or TRBV12-4, the J gene TRBJ1-5, with D perhaps matching TRBD1 (6 bases). The V end was cut by 7 bases, the J end by 4 bases, with 8 bases between. The CDR3 is made up of 12 amino acids. CDR3 DNA: TGTGCCAGCAAACAGGGTAATCAGCCCCAGCATTTT. As protein: CASKQGNQPQHF.

The rearrangement uses TRBV10-2 and TRBJ1-2, with 7 nucleotides matching TRBD1. The CDR3 totals 13 residues. The junction had 4 bases not matched to a gene; V was cut back by 6 bases and J by 3 bases. From germline, CDR1 is WSHSY and CDR2 SAAADI. CDR3 nucleotide sequence: TGCGCCAGCAGGAGGGACAGATACTATGGCTACACCTTC. Translating it yields CASRRDRYYGYTF.

Details on this clone: Germline and junction disagree at one end, which may indicate a read error. The genes are TRBV6-5 and TRBJ2-7; 8 bases are shared with TRBD2. This CDR3 contains 12 residues. Germline V lookup: CDR1 MNHEY, CDR2 SVGAGI. The CDR3 loop reads CGSGSVTYEQYF. The CDR3 DNA reads TGTGGCAGCGGGAGCGTAACCTACGAGCAGTACTTC.

V usage is TRBV11-2 and J usage is TRBJ2-1, with D unresolved. Germline values: CDR1 SGHAT, CDR2 FQNNGV. V lost 5 bases to trimming and J lost 8 bases, with 19 bases between them. The CDR3 is made up of 15 amino acids. The CDR3 nucleotides read TGTGCCAGCAGCCCAATGGCGGATCCGTGGGATGAGCAGTTCTTC. It translates to CASSPMADPWDEQFF.

The gene calls are TRBV10-3 and TRBJ1-2, with D possibly TRBD1 on 6 matching bases. CDR3 length: 14 amino acids. Germline V lookup: CDR1 ENHRY, CDR2 SYGVKD. Trimming pared 5 bases from V and 1 base from J, leaving 11 bases between. DNA for the CDR3: TGTGCCATCAGTTCGGAGGACAGTAACTATGGCTACACCTTC. Its translation is CAISSEDSNYGYTF.

The chain has TRBV6-5 and TRBJ1-1; D is unclear. Germline CDR1 MNHEY, CDR2 SVGAGI. Trimming took 6 bases from V and 1 from J, leaving 9 bases between them. The CDR3 consists of 13 residues. CDR3 bases: TGTGCCAGCAGATATACAACGAACACTGAAGCTTTCTTT. It codes for CASRYTTNTEAFF.

This clone was counted once. The rearrangement joins TRBV3-1 (or the pseudogene TRBV3-2) to TRBJ2-5; 9 bases are a match to TRBD2. Germline V gene sequence: CDR1 LGHDT, CDR2 YNNKEL (reference sequence). V shed 0 bases, J shed 4 bases, and the junction held 6 bases outside the gene matches. The CDR3 has 16 residues. The CDR3 sequence: CASSQDIGRGGETQYF. The CDR3 DNA sequence: TGTGCCAGCAGCCAAGATATTGGGCGGGGGGGAGAGACCCAGTACTTC.

The V and J genes are TRBV13 and TRBJ1-2, with D possibly matching TRBD1 (5 bases). Germline CDR1 PRHDT, CDR2 FYEKMQ (reference sequence). CDR3 length: 14 amino acids. Deletions cut 6 bases from V and 4 bases from J, with 15 bases between. The CDR3 here is CASRRLGQLYGYTF. CDR3 coding DNA: TGTGCCAGCAGGCGATTGGGGCAACTCTATGGCTACACCTTC.

V and J are TRBV9 and TRBJ2-6; D unresolved. The length of the CDR3 is 15 residues. Per germline, CDR1 SGDLS and CDR2 YYNGEE. V was trimmed by 0 bases and J by 3 bases, leaving 7 bases between them. CDR3 bases: TGTGCCAGCAGCGTAGGTTACGGTGGGGCCAACGTCCTGACTTTC. This gives the protein CASSVGYGGANVLTF.

This clone came up a few times. This rearrangement joins TRBV7-9 to TRBJ1-2, with 9 bases aligning to TRBD1. J gave up 8 bases and V 3 bases, and 4 bases lay outside the gene matches. CDR3 size: 13 residues. Germline assignment: CDR1 SEHNR and CDR2 FQNEAQ (reference sequence). This CDR3 reads CASSLMDRGGYTF. CDR3 sequence (DNA): TGTGCCAGCAGCTTGATGGACAGGGGCGGCTACACCTTC.

The chain couples TRBV15 to TRBJ2-7, with 8 bases that match TRBD2. CDR1 and CDR2 from the germline V gene are LNHNV and YYDKDF (reference sequence). J lost 4 bases, V lost 0 bases, and 8 bases had no gene match. CDR3 length equals 16 residues. Written as DNA, the CDR3 is TGTGCCACCAGCAGAGATCTAACGGGAGGGTATTACGAGCAGTACTTC. It translates to CATSRDLTGGYYEQYF.

This clone showed up just a few times. The chain uses TRBV7-9 and TRBJ2-7; 13 bases are a match to TRBD2. V was clipped by 5 bases and J by 3 bases; unmatched bases: 13. Germline V lookup: CDR1 SEHNR, CDR2 FQNEAQ (reference sequence). This CDR3 comprises 18 residues. CDR3 amino acids: CASSGNGTSGKRGYEQYF. The DNA of the CDR3 is TGTGCCAGCAGCGGAAACGGGACTAGCGGGAAACGTGGCTACGAGCAGTACTTC.

The chain couples TRBV24-1 to TRBJ2-5; D might be TRBD2 (5 bases). Germline V lookup: CDR1 KGHDR, CDR2 SFDVKD. V lost 2 bases to trimming and J lost 5 bases, with 14 bases between them. The CDR3 is 15 residues long. This CDR3 is CATSDSRSGSETQYF. CDR3 sequence (DNA): TGTGCCACCAGTGATTCCCGGAGCGGATCTGAGACCCAGTACTTC.

CDR3 region: CASSIEDGRVNTEAFF. For the CDR3, the DNA is TGTGCCAGTAGTATAGAGGACGGCAGGGTGAACACTGAAGCTTTCTTT. The chain joins TRBV19 to TRBJ1-1; possible D gene TRBD1, 5 bases. CDR1 is LNHDA and CDR2 is SQIVND in the germline V gene (reference sequence). CDR3 length: 16 residues. V lost 0 bases, J lost 0 bases, and 11 bases lay in between. Combining the CDR3 with reference TRBV19 and TRBJ1-1 gives the whole variable domain DGGITQSPKYLFRKEGQNVTLSCEQNLNHDAMYWYRQDPGQGLRLIYYSQIVNDFQKGDIAEGYSVSREKKESFPLTVTSAQKNPTAFYLCASSIEDGRVNTEAFFGQGTRLTVV.

The chain couples TRBV27 to TRBJ1-6; 7 bases are a match to TRBD1. V gave up 6 bases and J gave up 7 bases; unmatched junction bases: 15. This CDR3 contains 17 residues. The germline gives CDR1 MNHEY, CDR2 SMNVEV (reference sequence). The DNA of the CDR3 is TGTGCCAGCAGCGATCGATTAGGGGGCGCGGGGAATTCACCCCTCCACTTT. Amino acids: CASSDRLGGAGNSPLHF.

The V and J genes are TRBV7-8 and TRBJ2-7; the D gene is possibly TRBD2 (5 bases). In germline, CDR1 is SGHVS, CDR2 FQNEAQ. The CDR3 loop spans 14 amino acids. Trimming removed 0 bases at V and 6 bases at J, with 12 bases between. The CDR3 sequence is CASSLARTRGEQYF. In nucleotides, the CDR3 is TGTGCCAGCAGCTTAGCGCGCACTCGGGGCGAGCAGTACTTC. The variable domain in full, with the rest retrieved from reference TRBV7-8 and TRBJ2-7, is GAGVSQSPRYKVAKRGQDVALRCDPISGHVSLFWYQQALGQGPEFLTYFQNEAQLDKSGLPSDRFFAERPEGSVSTLKIQRTQQEDSAVYLCASSLARTRGEQYFGPGTRLTVT.